This T cell receptor (beta chain) was identified during a study of radiotherapy plus CTLA-4 blockade in lung cancer. Study-wide background: Disease control was seen in 31% of patients, objective responses in roughly 17%.

Clones were sequenced by immunoSEQ multiplex PCR, and TCRdb holds only the in-frame ones, with some missing. Altogether about 31,000 clones are present, around 80% being singletons, with the ten largest covering roughly 8%. With V trimmed by 5 bases and J by 5 bases, 5 bases remained unmatched. This CDR3 is built from 14 residues. Looked up from germline, CDR1 is SEHNR and CDR2 is FQNEAQ (reference sequence). The receptor was derived from a human donor with non-small cell lung cancer who had stable disease on radiotherapy plus ipilimumab. The rearrangement joins TRBV7-9 to TRBJ1-5, with 8 bases lining up with TRBD1. The material sequenced was peripheral blood, taken from a patient treated with radiotherapy plus ipilimumab. This chain's CDR3 is CASSRQGSDQPQHF. Here the CDR3 DNA reads TGTGCCAGCAGCAGACAGGGGTCGGATCAGCCCCAGCATTTT. Looking up the rest from reference TRBV7-9 and TRBJ1-5 gives the full variable domain: DTGVSQNPRHKITKRGQNVTFRCDPISEHNRLYWYRQTLGQGPEFLTYFQNEAQLEKSRLLSDRFSAERPKGSFSTLEIQRTEQGDSAMYLCASSRQGSDQPQHFGDGTRLSIL.